The T cell receptor (beta chain) described here comes from a study of blood T cell repertoires in COVID-19. V was pared by 4 bases and J by 6 bases, with 22 bases between. The CDR3 is made up of 16 amino acids. From germline, CDR1 is SGHAT and CDR2 FQNNGV. Assay used: immunoSEQ multiplex PCR; TCRdb lists only in-frame clones, some missing. The sample has over 450,000 clones; approximately 92% are singletons. Sequencing was carried out using peripheral blood. The chain uses TRBV11-2 and TRBJ2-7, with D maybe TRBD2 (5 bases). The receptor was derived from a man aged 18 to 30 with COVID-19, enrolled during active disease. CDR3 nucleotides: TGTGCCAGCAGCTCGAACTCGGGGAGAGCCGGCCTCGAGCAGTACTTC. The encoded protein is CASSSNSGRAGLEQYF.